This TCR beta chain was sequenced in a study of a mutant IDH1 vaccine in newly diagnosed glioma. Time point denoted: baseline, week 1 (first vaccination visit). As to treatment: pre-vaccination baseline after standard-of-care therapy. V trimming: 1 base; J trimming: 9 bases; junction bases outside the gene matches: 12. The CDR3 totals 16 residues. CDR1 and CDR2 from the germline V gene are SGHVS and FNYEAQ. Only in-frame clones appear in the TCRdb table, and some are missing; sequencing was by immunoSEQ multiplex PCR. The repertoire holds around 87,000 clones, with about four fifths as singletons. The sequences come from PBMCs, collected from a glioma patient treated with radiotherapy, temozolomide or both. The receptor was isolated from a woman between 45 and 65 years old with glioma. V usage is TRBV7-6 and J usage is TRBJ2-1, with 7 bases fitting TRBD1. For the CDR3, the DNA is TGTGCCAGCAGCTTAGAGGCGGCAGGGGGATTCGGTGAGCAGTTCTTC. This encodes CASSLEAAGGFGEQFF. Complete variable domain (other parts from reference TRBV7-6 and TRBJ2-1): GAGVSQSPRYKVTKRGQDVALRCDPISGHVSLYWYRQALGQGPEFLTYFNYEAQQDKSGLPNDRFSAERPEGSISTLTIQRTEQRDSAMYRCASSLEAAGGFGEQFFGPGTRLTVL.